Below, 27 T cell receptor beta chains from the same sample are listed, as sequenced in a study of T cell repertoires in cytomegalovirus infection. These TCRs are of unknown antigen specificity. TCRdb reprocessed the reads via MiXCR and lists one record per CDR3 protein. The table includes hundreds of thousands of distinct CDR3 sequences, around 31% detected once. The sample was cultured CD8+ T cells from PBMCs, taken from culture after CMV antigen stimulation. The receptors come from a human donor in good health (CMV status not recorded). Some clones in this sample may be carry-over from other donors' samples.

This clonotype was found a few times. The chain employs TRBV6-2 or TRBV6-3 and TRBJ1-1; perhaps TRBD1 as D (5 bases). The germline V gene has CDR1 MNHEY and CDR2 SVGEGT. CDR3 length: 16 residues. V was trimmed by 6 bases and J by 1 base, leaving 18 bases between them. Here the CDR3 reads CASSEGLYRWNTEAFF. The CDR3 DNA is TGTGCCAGCAGCGAGGGACTTTACCGTTGGAACACTGAAGCTTTCTTT.

This clonotype occurred many times. The chain is built from TRBV9 and TRBJ2-6, with D possibly TRBD1 on 5 matching bases. This CDR3 region has 14 residues. CDR1 and CDR2 (germline): SGDLS, YYNGEE. The germline V and J ends were trimmed by 10 bases and 1 base, with 12 bases remaining between them. The CDR3 nucleotides are TGTGCCGGCTCTAGGGGTTCTGGGGCCAACGTCCTGACTTTC. Its translation: CAGSRGSGANVLTF.

This clonotype showed up just a few times. The chain links TRBV28 to TRBJ1-5, with D possibly matching TRBD1 (6 bases). CDR1 and CDR2 (germline): MDHEN, SYDVKM. V lost 7 bases to trimming and J lost 1 base, with 20 bases between them. CDR3 length: 17 amino acids. The CDR3 is CASISDSEGGSNQPQHF. The CDR3, as DNA: TGTGCCAGCATTTCCGACAGTGAGGGGGGAAGCAATCAGCCCCAGCATTTT. Combining the CDR3 with reference TRBV28 and TRBJ1-5 gives the whole variable domain DVKVTQSSRYLVKRTGEKVFLECVQDMDHENMFWYRQDPGLGLRLIYFSYDVKMKEKGDIPEGYSVSREKKERFSLILESASTNQTSMYLCASISDSEGGSNQPQHFGDGTRLSIL.

The genes are TRBV24-1 and TRBJ2-3, with TRBD1 as a possible D gene (6 bases). This CDR3 spans 21 amino acids. Per the germline V gene, CDR1 is KGHDR and CDR2 is SFDVKD. Trimming removed 0 bases at V and 1 base at J, with 25 bases between. The CDR3: CATSDLAPPFTGSGRTDTQYF. The CDR3 DNA is TGTGCCACCAGTGATTTGGCCCCCCCCTTTACAGGGTCAGGACGCACAGATACGCAGTATTTT.

This clonotype was seen at least ten times. The genes are TRBV27 and TRBJ1-1, with TRBD1 matching 8 bases. From germline, CDR1 is MNHEY and CDR2 SMNVEV (reference sequence). Unmatched junction bases numbered 5, after V lost 6 bases and J lost 5 bases. CDR3 size: 13 residues. CDR3 coding DNA: TGTGCCAGCAGGGACAGGGCGCGAACTGAAGCTTTCTTT. It yields the protein CASRDRARTEAFF.

This clonotype turned up a few times. The rearrangement uses TRBV15 and TRBJ2-1; the D gene is possibly TRBD2 (7 bases). Trimming took off 3 bases at V and 3 bases at J, with 12 bases between the two ends. Germline loops: CDR1 LNHNV, CDR2 YYDKDF (reference sequence). This CDR3 is built from 15 residues. CDR3 bases: TGTGCCACCAGCAGTCGCGGGGGCCACTACAATGAGCAGTTCTTC. It specifies CATSSRGGHYNEQFF.

This chain uses TRBV7-8 with TRBJ2-5; D remains unclear. Germline CDR1 is SGHVS and CDR2 is FQNEAQ. CDR3 length equals 16 residues. Between the trimmed V and J ends, which lost 1 base and 5 bases, there was a span of 17 bases. For the CDR3, the DNA is TGTGCCAGCAGCTTAGGGGTACAGTCGGGTAGGGAGACCCAGTACTTC. Its protein is CASSLGVQSGRETQYF.

This clonotype was seen a few times. The chain uses TRBV6-5 and TRBJ1-1; D is ambiguous. With 2 bases removed from V and 11 bases from J, the gap between germline ends came to 12 bases. The CDR3 is 12 residues long. CDR1 MNHEY and CDR2 SVGAGI come from the germline V gene. The CDR3 protein is CASSYNGVTAFF. The DNA for the CDR3 is TGTGCCAGCAGTTACAACGGGGTTACGGCTTTCTTT.

The rearrangement links TRBV25-1 to TRBJ1-1; 9 bases fit TRBD1. V dropped 1 base and J dropped 2; count of bases not matched to a gene: 8. The V gene's germline CDR1 is MGHDK and CDR2 SYGVNS. The CDR3 totals 17 residues. The CDR3 protein is CASSEWGDRDRNTEAFF. The CDR3 nucleotides read TGTGCCAGCAGTGAATGGGGGGACAGGGACAGAAACACTGAAGCTTTCTTT.

The J gene is TRBJ2-1, the V gene TRBV7-6, with unresolved D. CDR3 size: 15 residues. Germline CDR1 SGHVS, CDR2 FNYEAQ. V lost 2 bases and J 4 bases, leaving 12 bases between the germline ends. CDR3 DNA: TGTGCCAGCAGCTTAACTGGGTCCGTGTACAATGAGCAGTTCTTC. This codes for CASSLTGSVYNEQFF.

This clonotype was detected only a few times. The genes are TRBV4-3 and TRBJ2-1, with 9 bases matching TRBD1. This CDR3 is 15 amino acids long. CDR1 is LGHNA and CDR2 is YSLEER in the germline V gene. The V and J ends lost 0 bases and 8 bases, in that order; junction bases with no gene match: 5. The CDR3 loop is CASSQDRTGADEQFF. The CDR3 DNA sequence: TGCGCCAGCAGCCAAGACAGGACAGGGGCGGATGAGCAGTTCTTC.

To note about this clonotype: One junction end does not reproduce the germline sequence, and a read error may be involved. The rearrangement uses TRBV7-4 and TRBJ1-2; 8 bases fit TRBD1. The CDR3 extends over 15 amino acids. Germline loops: CDR1 SGHVT, CDR2 SQSDAQ. CDR3 region: CTSSLEQGADNGYTF. CDR3 in DNA: TGTACCAGCAGCTTAGAGCAGGGGGCAGATAATGGCTACACCTTC. Looking up the rest from reference TRBV7-4 and TRBJ1-2 gives the full variable domain: GAGVSQSPRYKVAKRGRDVALRCDSISGHVTLYWYRQTLGQGSEVLTYSQSDAQRDKSGRPSGRFSAERPERSVSTLKIQRTEQGDSAVYLCTSSLEQGADNGYTFGSGTRLTVV.

This clonotype was detected a few times. V gene TRBV7-9 combines with J gene TRBJ2-3; D remains ambiguous. This CDR3 spans 15 amino acids. Between the trimmed V and J ends, which lost 3 bases and 4 bases, there was a span of 14 bases. Germline V lookup: CDR1 SEHNR, CDR2 FQNEAQ (reference sequence). CDR3 region: CASSFRGRHSDTQYF. The CDR3 nucleotides read TGTGCCAGCAGCTTCCGAGGCAGGCACTCAGATACGCAGTATTTT.

This clonotype was counted a few times. The chain employs TRBV7-8 and TRBJ1-1; TRBD1 is a possible D gene (5 bases). V was clipped by 7 bases and J by 7 bases, with 10 bases between them. The CDR3 length is 11 residues. The germline gives CDR1 SGHVS, CDR2 FQNEAQ. The CDR3 protein is CASTLGREAFF. The CDR3 nucleotides read TGTGCCAGCACCTTGGGGCGTGAAGCTTTCTTT.

In this sample, this clonotype turned up a few times. The chain is built from TRBV7-6 and TRBJ2-2; D is uncertain. The CDR3 totals 14 residues. V lost 1 base, J lost 4 bases, and 7 bases lay in between. CDR1 and CDR2 (germline): SGHVS, FNYEAQ. The CDR3 DNA reads TGTGCCAGCAGCTTAGAAGTTGGCACCGGGGAGCTGTTTTTT. Amino acids: CASSLEVGTGELFF.

The chain recombines TRBV12-3 or TRBV12-4 with TRBJ2-3, with D unclear. V lost 8 bases, J lost 5 bases, and 11 bases lay in between. CDR3 size: 12 residues. The CDR3 DNA sequence: TGTGCCAGCTTAAGGGTGGGAGATACGCAGTATTTT. It encodes CASLRVGDTQYF.

This clonotype was counted a few times. V gene TRBV7-9 combines with J gene TRBJ2-7, with TRBD1 as a possible D gene (6 bases). The CDR3 consists of 13 residues. Germline V gene lookup returns CDR1 SEHNR and CDR2 FQNEAQ (reference sequence). V lost 2 bases to trimming and J lost 7 bases, with 12 bases between them. The CDR3 DNA reads as TGTGCCAGCAGCTTACCAGGGGCGCGGGAGCAGTACGTC. This sequence encodes CASSLPGAREQYV.

V is TRBV11-3 and J is TRBJ2-1, with D perhaps TRBD1 (6 bases). The CDR3 is 16 amino acids. The V gene lost 4 bases and the J gene lost 2 bases, with 15 bases spanning the gap. In germline, CDR1 is SGHNT, CDR2 YENEEA. The CDR3 bases are TGTGCCAGCAGCTCCTCGTTGGGGGCGACCTACAATGAGCAGTTCTTC. This sequence encodes CASSSSLGATYNEQFF.

This clonotype turned up a few times. The chain couples TRBV19 to TRBJ1-1, with D perhaps matching TRBD1 (5 bases). CDR1 is LNHDA and CDR2 is SQIVND in the germline V gene (reference sequence). The germline V and J ends were trimmed by 7 bases and 4 bases, with 16 bases remaining between them. This CDR3 region has 14 residues. CDR3 coding DNA: TGTGCCAGTATCCCCGTGGCGGGGGGCACTGAAGCTTTCTTT. Translated, it gives CASIPVAGGTEAFF.

The chain uses TRBV6-2 or TRBV6-3 and TRBJ2-1, with a possible D match to TRBD2 (6 bases). The CDR3 contains 16 residues. V dropped 6 bases and J dropped 4 bases, with 19 bases sitting between them. Germline V lookup: CDR1 MNHEY, CDR2 SVGEGT. DNA of the CDR3: TGTGCCAGCAGCCCCGTCGGCGGGGAGGCGTACAATGAGCAGTTCTTC. Translated: CASSPVGGEAYNEQFF.

This clonotype has only a few counts. J is TRBJ2-1 and V is TRBV6-2 or TRBV6-3; D not resolved. This CDR3 has 17 amino acids. Trimming took 3 bases from V and 0 from J, leaving 15 bases between them. Germline V CDR1 and CDR2: MNHEY, SVGEGT. The CDR3 sequence is CASSYSPNTRSYNEQFF. The CDR3 DNA reads as TGTGCCAGCAGTTATTCCCCGAATACCCGCTCCTACAATGAGCAGTTCTTC.

The gene calls are TRBV12-3 or TRBV12-4 and TRBJ2-3, with a tentative D call TRBD2 (6 bases). Trimming shortened V by 10 bases and J by 0 bases, and 14 bases separated the two germline ends. CDR3 length: 14 amino acids. The CDR3 region is CATMERASTDTQYF. CDR3 DNA: TGTGCCACAATGGAGCGGGCTAGCACAGATACGCAGTATTTT.

This clonotype was detected ten times or more. This chain links TRBV27 with TRBJ2-1, with D perhaps TRBD1 (5 bases). V was clipped by 1 base and J by 7 bases, with 5 bases between them. Germline CDR1 reads MNHEY; CDR2 reads SMNVEV (reference sequence). The CDR3 sequence is 12 residues long. DNA for the CDR3: TGTGCCAGCAGTTTATACAGGAATGAGCAGTTCTTC. Residues: CASSLYRNEQFF.

Points on this clonotype: The junction and the germline gene differ at one end; a read error may be behind it. V is TRBV5-1 and J is TRBJ2-5; D is possibly TRBD1 (5 bases). This CDR3 has 15 residues. Germline lookup yields CDR1 SGHRS and CDR2 YFSETQ. DNA for the CDR3: TGCGCTAGCAGCTTTTTAGTGCAGGGCCAAGAGACCCAGTACTTC. It is translated as CASSFLVQGQETQYF.

The rearrangement links TRBV12-5 to TRBJ1-1; D is perhaps TRBD1 (6 bases). This CDR3 has 16 amino acids. Germline values: CDR1 LGHNT, CDR2 FRNRAP. Trimming pared 0 bases from V and 1 base from J, leaving 12 bases between. CDR3 loop: CASGLVLRGANTEAFF. The CDR3 nucleotides read TGTGCTAGTGGTTTGGTATTGAGGGGGGCGAACACTGAAGCTTTCTTT.

This clonotype was seen repeatedly, ten times or more. The chain couples TRBV7-8 to TRBJ1-1; D call uncertain. There are 15 residues in the CDR3. V was cut by 4 bases and J by 1 base, with 13 bases left in between. Looked up from germline, CDR1 is SGHVS and CDR2 is FQNEAQ. The CDR3 DNA is TGTGCCAGCAGCTGGCGCGATATAACGAACACTGAAGCTTTCTTT. Translating it yields CASSWRDITNTEAFF.

The rearrangement uses TRBV19 and TRBJ2-7, with 8 positions matching TRBD2. Germline trimming cut 6 bases from V and 1 base from J; bases unmatched to any gene: 11. Germline V gene sequence: CDR1 LNHDA, CDR2 SQIVND (reference sequence). There are 16 residues in the CDR3. The CDR3 region has the DNA TGTGCCAGTAGCCCCCAGCGGGGGAAACCTTCCTACGAGCAGTACTTC. It yields the protein CASSPQRGKPSYEQYF.